One and the same sample provided the 10 T cell receptor beta chains below, sequenced in a study of identifying expanded T cells in peripheral blood. TCRdb keeps only in-frame clones here, not all; method: immunoSEQ multiplex PCR. The sample lists about 52,000 clones, 70% to 85% occurring once. The sequenced material came from blood. Every receptor here comes from a person aged 18-70 years in good health.

This sequence joins TRBV11-2 and TRBJ1-2; D gene ambiguous. Per the germline V gene, CDR1 is SGHAT and CDR2 is FQNNGV. The length of the CDR3 is 13 residues. Deletions cut 1 base from V and 4 bases from J, with 7 bases between. Here the CDR3 DNA reads TGTGCCAGCAGCTTAGGAAGGAGCTATGGCTACACCTTC. This codes for CASSLGRSYGYTF.

DNA for the CDR3: TGCGCCAGCTCCCAAGAACAGGGGGTAAGACGGGAGACCCAGTACTTC. This sequence encodes CASSQEQGVRRETQYF. The genes are TRBV5-1 and TRBJ2-5, with TRBD1 matching 8 bases. Germline values: CDR1 SGHRS, CDR2 YFSETQ. The CDR3 totals 16 residues. Losses at the gene ends were 7 bases for V and 5 bases for J; bases not matched to a gene: 16. The whole variable domain, filled in from reference TRBV5-1 and TRBJ2-5, reads KAGVTQTPRYLIKTRGQQVTLSCSPISGHRSVSWYQQTPGQGLQFLFEYFSETQRNKGNFPGRFSGRQFSNSRSEMNVSTLELGDSALYLCASSQEQGVRRETQYFGPGTRLLVL.

This chain joins TRBV29-1 and TRBJ1-1; D remains ambiguous. This CDR3 is built from 10 residues. V lost 3 bases and J 9 bases, leaving 8 bases between the germline ends. Germline lookup yields CDR1 SQVTM and CDR2 ANQGSEA. CDR3 nucleotide sequence: TGCAGCGTTGATTCAGGTAAAGCTTTCTTT. Protein: CSVDSGKAFF.

This chain links TRBV30 with TRBJ2-2, with TRBD1 identical over 8 bases. The junction had 24 bases not matched to a gene; V was cut back by 0 bases and J by 6 bases. There are 21 residues in the CDR3. Germline CDR1 and CDR2: GTSNPN and SVGIG (reference sequence). This chain's CDR3 is CAWSVRSRGPHRTARAGELFF. The CDR3 bases are TGTGCCTGGAGTGTACGTTCCAGGGGGCCCCACAGGACGGCGAGGGCCGGGGAGCTGTTTTTT.

The chain employs TRBV7-9 and TRBJ1-5, with 7 nucleotides matching TRBD1. This CDR3 has 17 amino acids. From germline, CDR1 is SEHNR and CDR2 FQNEAQ (reference sequence). The V gene end was trimmed by 1 base and the J gene end by 0 bases; junction bases not matched to a gene: 6. The CDR3 loop is CASSLGQGEYSNQPQHF. Written as DNA, the CDR3 is TGTGCCAGCAGCTTAGGACAGGGAGAATATAGCAATCAGCCCCAGCATTTT.

This chain connects TRBV30 to TRBJ1-1; possibly TRBD1 for D (5 bases). CDR3 size: 13 residues. Trimming took off 8 bases at V and 4 bases at J, with 17 bases between the two ends. Germline V gives CDR1 GTSNPN, CDR2 SVGIG (reference sequence). CDR3 sequence reads: CATIGGFFTEAFF. The CDR3 DNA reads as TGTGCCACAATCGGGGGGTTCTTCACTGAAGCTTTCTTT.

The J gene is TRBJ1-6, the V gene TRBV19; tentative D call: TRBD1 (5 bases). Germline V CDR1 and CDR2: LNHDA, SQIVND (reference sequence). V gave up 6 bases and J gave up 5 bases, with 14 bases separating them. The CDR3 covers 15 residues. The CDR3 DNA reads TGTGCCAGTAGAGAAGCCGGGACTAATAATTCACCCCTCCACTTT. This translates into CASREAGTNNSPLHF.

The chain couples TRBV6-5 to TRBJ1-3; D unclear. V shed 8 bases and J shed 0 bases, with 11 bases lying between them. Germline assignment: CDR1 MNHEY and CDR2 SVGAGI. This CDR3 is built from 14 residues. CDR3 region: CASGSRNSGNTIYF. CDR3 DNA: TGTGCCAGCGGTAGTAGGAACTCTGGAAACACCATATATTTT.

The gene calls are TRBV5-1 and TRBJ2-1, with 12 bases identical to TRBD2. CDR1 and CDR2 (germline): SGHRS, YFSETQ. J lost 7 bases, V lost 7 bases, and 3 bases had no gene match. CDR3 length equals 13 residues. CDR3 bases: TGCGCCAGCGGTCTAGCGGGAGGGAATGAGCAGTTCTTC. This codes for CASGLAGGNEQFF.

The J gene is TRBJ1-2, the V gene TRBV19; D unresolved. V gave up 6 bases and J gave up 0 bases, with 11 bases separating them. CDR3 length: 14 amino acids. Germline V gives CDR1 LNHDA, CDR2 SQIVND (reference sequence). In nucleotides, the CDR3 is TGTGCCAGTAGGGAAAGGGCGTCTAACTATGGCTACACCTTC. It translates to CASRERASNYGYTF. The whole variable domain, filled in from reference TRBV19 and TRBJ1-2, reads DGGITQSPKYLFRKEGQNVTLSCEQNLNHDAMYWYRQDPGQGLRLIYYSQIVNDFQKGDIAEGYSVSREKKESFPLTVTSAQKNPTAFYLCASRERASNYGYTFGSGTRLTVV.